The 16 T cell receptor beta chains below were found in one sample sequenced in a study of spatial heterogeneity in lung cancer. Time point meaning: sample taken at primary tumor resection. MiXCR, applied by TCRdb to the 5' RACE reads, yields one record per CDR3 protein. The sample carries 2,500 to 3,000 distinct CDR3 sequences, roughly 8% recorded once. Findings of the study overall: In tumors, expanded intratumoral alpha and beta TCR counts tracked mutation counts.

These receptors have no known antigen. The sample in question was lung tumor tissue, obtained at surgery. These receptors all stem from a male donor with early-stage non-small cell lung cancer.

CDR3 loop: CASSKAAGPTPYEQYF. Written as DNA, the CDR3 is TGTGCCAGCAGCAAAGCCGCAGGGCCGACTCCCTACGAGCAGTACTTC. This chain connects TRBV21-1 to TRBJ2-7; the table calls TRBD2, which could not be checked here. TRBV21-1 is classified as a pseudogene. This CDR3 region has 16 residues.

By sample share, this clonotype is medium-sized (0.01 to 0.1%). The rearrangement uses TRBV12-3 or TRBV12-4 and TRBJ1-4; D remains unclear. The CDR3 spans 11 residues. V lost 8 bases and J lost 8, with 9 bases in between. The CDR3 loop is CASRGGEKLFF. CDR3 nucleotide sequence: TGTGCCAGCCGGGGAGGAGAAAAACTGTTTTTT.

By sample fraction, this clonotype is medium-sized. V is TRBV29-1 and J is TRBJ1-5; 8 positions agree with TRBD1. The CDR3 is 16 amino acids. CDR1 SQVTM and CDR2 ANQGSEA come from the germline V gene. J was trimmed by 1 base and V by 5 bases; bases with no gene match: 10. The CDR3 sequence is CSVTTGELISNQPQHF. CDR3 coding DNA: TGCAGCGTTACGACAGGGGAATTGATCAGCAATCAGCCCCAGCATTTT.

Sample share makes this clonotype medium-sized. This rearrangement joins TRBV24-1 to TRBJ2-1; the match to TRBD1 covers 8 bases. CDR1 and CDR2 from the germline V gene are KGHDR and SFDVKD. The V gene end was trimmed by 8 bases and the J gene end by 7 bases; junction bases not matched to a gene: 3. There are 12 residues in the CDR3. The CDR3 DNA is TGTGCCACCAAACAGGGGGGAAATGAGCAGTTCTTC. Its protein product is CATKQGGNEQFF.

This clonotype is termed medium-sized. The rearrangement links TRBV28 to TRBJ2-3; a possible D gene is TRBD2 (5 bases). This CDR3 region has 15 residues. The germline V and J ends were trimmed by 7 bases and 0 bases, with 14 bases remaining between them. Germline-derived CDR1 and CDR2 are MDHEN and SYDVKM. This chain's CDR3 is CASTPGFVSTDTQYF. The CDR3 DNA is TGTGCCAGCACCCCGGGGTTCGTGAGCACAGATACGCAGTATTTT. Drawing the rest from reference TRBV28 and TRBJ2-3, the complete variable domain is DVKVTQSSRYLVKRTGEKVFLECVQDMDHENMFWYRQDPGLGLRLIYFSYDVKMKEKGDIPEGYSVSREKKERFSLILESASTNQTSMYLCASTPGFVSTDTQYFGPGTRLTVL.

This clonotype is medium-sized by share. V usage is TRBV30 and J usage is TRBJ1-1; D unresolved. The V end lost 0 bases, the J end lost 6 bases, and 17 bases lay between the germline ends. CDR1 is GTSNPN, CDR2 SVGIG, per germline (reference sequence). The CDR3 loop spans 15 amino acids. CDR3: CAWSVRMFGSSEAFF. The CDR3 region has the DNA TGTGCCTGGAGTGTACGAATGTTTGGGAGCTCTGAAGCTTTCTTT.

Relative to its sample, this clonotype is medium-sized. The chain is built from TRBV28 and TRBJ1-2; no clear D gene. Germline assignment: CDR1 MDHEN and CDR2 SYDVKM. Trimming left V 5 bases short and J 6 bases short, with 10 bases between. The CDR3 loop spans 12 amino acids. The CDR3 is CASSIDVNGYTF. CDR3 bases: TGTGCCAGCAGTATTGACGTGAATGGCTACACCTTC.

The table lists this clonotype with a count of one. This may arise from a read error, as a much more abundant clone is one base away. The CDR3: CASSRAPYNEQFF. CDR3 coding DNA: TGTGCCAGTAGCCGGGCCCCCTACAATGAGCAGTTCTTC. This sequence joins TRBV19 and TRBJ2-1, with D unresolved. The length of the CDR3 is 13 residues. Germline V gene data show CDR1 as LNHDA and CDR2 as SQIVND (reference sequence). V was pared by 6 bases and J by 2 bases, with 8 bases between. The variable domain in full, with the rest retrieved from reference TRBV19 and TRBJ2-1, is DGGITQSPKYLFRKEGQNVTLSCEQNLNHDAMYWYRQDPGQGLRLIYYSQIVNDFQKGDIAEGYSVSREKKESFPLTVTSAQKNPTAFYLCASSRAPYNEQFFGPGTRLTVL.

By its share, this clonotype is medium-sized. This chain links TRBV7-2 with TRBJ1-2; possible D gene TRBD1, 5 bases. V was clipped by 1 base and J by 6 bases, with 21 bases between them. Per the germline V gene, CDR1 is SGHTA and CDR2 is FQGNSA. The CDR3 extends over 17 amino acids. CDR3: CASSLDGAPGVRNGYTF. The CDR3 DNA follows: TGTGCCAGCAGCTTAGATGGGGCCCCTGGTGTAAGGAATGGCTACACCTTC.

The rearrangement uses TRBV28 and TRBJ2-3; D might be TRBD1 (6 bases). Germline V CDR1 and CDR2: MDHEN, SYDVKM. V lost 5 bases and J 0 bases, leaving 12 bases between the germline ends. The CDR3 contains 15 residues. The CDR3 protein is CASSKGVRSTDTQYF. The CDR3 coding sequence is TGTGCCAGCAGTAAGGGGGTAAGGAGCACAGATACGCAGTATTTT.

In its sample, this clonotype ranks as medium-sized. This chain uses TRBV7-9 with TRBJ2-1; a possible D gene is TRBD2 (5 bases). CDR3 size: 12 residues. Trimming left V 5 bases short and J 5 bases short, with 7 bases between. CDR1 is SEHNR and CDR2 is FQNEAQ in the germline V gene (reference sequence). The CDR3 reads CASSTGNNEQFF. CDR3 coding DNA: TGTGCCAGCAGCACGGGGAACAATGAGCAGTTCTTC. The full variable domain, rest sourced from reference TRBV7-9 and TRBJ2-1, is DTGVSQNPRHKITKRGQNVTFRCDPISEHNRLYWYRQTLGQGPEFLTYFQNEAQLEKSRLLSDRFSAERPKGSFSTLEIQRTEQGDSAMYLCASSTGNNEQFFGPGTRLTVL.

This clonotype was picked up many times. The V call is TRBV7-2, the J call TRBJ2-4; 7 bases match TRBD2. J was trimmed by 0 bases and V by 4 bases; bases with no gene match: 3. The CDR3 is made up of 15 amino acids. The germline V gene has CDR1 SGHTA and CDR2 FQGNSA. The CDR3, as DNA: TGTGCCAGCAGCTACCGGGAGGTAGCCAAAAACATTCAGTACTTC. This gives the protein CASSYREVAKNIQYF.

This clonotype ranks as medium-sized. V usage is TRBV6-5 and J usage is TRBJ2-1; D remains unclear. Germline loops: CDR1 MNHEY, CDR2 SVGAGI. Trimming took 6 bases from V and 9 from J, leaving 9 bases between them. The CDR3 runs to 11 residues. DNA of the CDR3: TGTGCCAGCAGCAATTCCGGTGAGCAGTTCTTC. Translation gives CASSNSGEQFF.

There are a few counts of this clonotype. The chain joins TRBV28 to TRBJ1-5; D is undetermined. This CDR3 is 15 amino acids long. V was trimmed by 6 bases and J by 0 bases, leaving 12 bases between them. Germline CDR1 and CDR2: MDHEN and SYDVKM. The CDR3 loop is CASRKTLYSNQPQHF. The CDR3 nucleotides are TGTGCCAGCAGGAAGACTCTATATAGCAATCAGCCCCAGCATTTT.

In this sample, this clonotype turned up many times. This chain connects TRBV3-1 to TRBJ1-2, with TRBD1 identical over 12 bases. The CDR3 is 15 residues long. The V gene end was trimmed by 2 bases and the J gene end by 7 bases; junction bases not matched to a gene: 5. CDR1 and CDR2 (germline): LGHDT, YNNKEL (reference sequence). The CDR3: CASSQLGQGAGGYTF. CDR3 nucleotides: TGTGCCAGCAGCCAACTGGGACAGGGGGCCGGTGGCTACACCTTC.

By share, this clonotype ranks as hyperexpanded. The chain uses TRBV28 and TRBJ1-2, with no clear D. Trimming shortened V by 8 bases and J by 0 bases, and 10 bases separated the two germline ends. The CDR3 has 13 residues. The germline CDR1 and CDR2 sequences are MDHEN and SYDVKM. This CDR3 reads CASFSPANYGYTF. CDR3 sequence (DNA): TGTGCCAGCTTCTCGCCGGCTAACTATGGCTACACCTTC.